This TCR beta chain appears in the sequencing data of a study of human T cells and chemical hapten exposure (dated by TCRdb to 2020 to 2023). The study in broad terms: The libraries were sequenced as a pool, and the TCR yield per sample differed mostly because of small variations in library volumes within the pool. The study tracked peripheral blood TCR repertoire changes in vivo during primary and secondary sensitization to the hapten diphenylcyclopropenone (DPC) in alopecia patients. For every blood RNA sample, sequencing covered both the TCR alpha and TCR beta chains.

This specimen's time point label, per the study, means: healthy volunteer bleed at 2 weeks. Unfractionated whole blood was collected in Tempus Blood RNA tubes, and total RNA was extracted from that blood. Five healthy volunteers served as TCR sequencing controls and were bled at day 0, 2 weeks and 6 weeks. Study-wide findings and limitations: After repeated subsampling, the strength of the expansion versus patch-test correlation and the threshold at which it became significant changed. DPC sensitization did not change the number of TCRs with a frequency above 1 in 1000, and there was no evidence of changes in global repertoire structure.

This clonotype was picked up a small number of times. The clone's antigen remains unknown. The input lacks base qualities; no much larger clone sits a single base away. According to the germline V gene, CDR1 reads ENHRY and CDR2 reads SYGVKD. The CDR3 goes from the cysteine to the phenylalanine over 14 residues. Only the CDR3 DNA stays, 42 bases, in frame from base 1. Ends trimmed: V by 6 bases, J by 12 bases; bases unmatched to a gene: 10. Library construction relied on RACE. For sequencing, a NextSeq 500 was employed. During library preparation, unique molecular identifiers were attached to individual cDNA molecules so that TCRs could be counted in a quantitative, reproducible way. As for how the authors treated the data: A median of roughly 98,000 TCRs per sample was observed, with a range of about 23,224 to 750,000. V, J and CDR3 annotation of the TCR reads was performed with the Decombinator software suite. Every sample was subsampled to the same number of TCRs (28,000) for the PS versus PT1 abundance plots. Expanded TCRs were defined as absent before sensitization and observed at least eight times at the 2-week time point. Using fastp trimming at Q25 and MiXCR clonotype assembly, TCRdb reanalyzed the public sequencing data and kept in-frame beta chains. For every CDR3 protein sequence, its rows merge into one entry that carries the most common genes and DNA. What appears here as the V and J calls and clone size reflects TCRdb's work, not the paper's. For this sample there are 35,000 to 50,000 distinct CDR3 sequences; about 4.5% appear just once. Of the sample, 1.5% to 2% is held by the ten largest clones.

This clonotype was obtained from a female donor in good health. Some clones in this sample may be carry-over from other donors' samples. The sequence is built from TRBV10-3 and TRBJ1-6, and TRBD1 aligns with 8 junction nucleotides. Sequenced input: whole blood. The DNA sequence follows: TGTGCCATCAGCCAGACAGGGGATCGGGGACCCCTCCACTTT. It specifies CAISQTGDRGPLHF.